Following are 9 T cell receptor beta chains from one sample sequenced in a study of control samples from healthy donors and cancer patients. Some clones are missing from TCRdb's copy, which holds only in-frame ones; the method was immunoSEQ multiplex PCR. The sample lists about 130,000 clones, roughly 88% occurring once. The sample was blood. These receptor sequences come from a man over 45 in good health.

This rearrangement joins TRBV10-3 to TRBJ2-3; D is tentatively TRBD1 or TRBD2 (6 bases each). The CDR3 spans 16 residues. CDR1 is ENHRY, CDR2 SYGVKD, per germline. V lost 0 bases and J 2 bases, leaving 12 bases between the germline ends. This CDR3 reads CAISESRGDFTDTQYF. The DNA of the CDR3 is TGTGCCATCAGTGAGTCTAGGGGGGACTTCACAGATACGCAGTATTTT.

V gene TRBV28 combines with J gene TRBJ1-4; 7 bases agree with TRBD1. J lost 3 bases, V lost 6 bases, and 7 bases had no gene match. Germline CDR1 reads MDHEN; CDR2 reads SYDVKM. This CDR3 has 15 residues. The CDR3 coding sequence is TGTGCCAGCAGCGCTGGACAGGCCCCTAATGAAAAACTGTTTTTT. Its translation is CASSAGQAPNEKLFF.

The chain is built from TRBV30 and TRBJ2-7; 14 nucleotides match TRBD2. This CDR3 comprises 15 residues. V lost 5 bases to trimming and J lost 0 bases; unmatched junction nucleotides: 3. Per the germline V gene, CDR1 is GTSNPN and CDR2 is SVGIG (reference sequence). The CDR3 DNA reads as TGTGCCTGGGGACTAGCGGGGGGTTACTCCTACGAGCAGTACTTC. Translation gives CAWGLAGGYSYEQYF.

The gene calls are TRBV10-3 and TRBJ1-1, with TRBD1 identical over 7 bases. Germline trimming cut 4 bases from V and 5 bases from J; bases unmatched to any gene: 10. Germline assignment: CDR1 ENHRY and CDR2 SYGVKD. The CDR3 loop spans 15 amino acids. The CDR3 is CAISASDRMGTEAFF. Here the CDR3 DNA reads TGTGCCATCAGTGCTTCGGACAGGATGGGGACTGAAGCTTTCTTT.

This clone is categorized as medium-sized. The V gene is TRBV5-4, the J gene TRBJ2-2, with TRBD2 identical over 14 bases. CDR3 length: 17 amino acids. J gave up 1 base and V 5 bases, and 4 bases lay outside the gene matches. Germline lookup yields CDR1 SGHNT and CDR2 YYREEE (reference sequence). The CDR3: CASRSGLAGGNTGELFF. The CDR3 nucleotides are TGTGCCAGCAGATCCGGACTAGCGGGGGGGAACACCGGGGAGCTGTTTTTT.

This clone was recorded only once. V gene TRBV2 combines with J gene TRBJ2-7; D remains ambiguous. CDR1 is SNHLY, CDR2 FYNNEI, per germline. The CDR3 totals 11 residues. The ends were cut back, 5 bases at V and 1 base at J, with 3 bases in the middle. The CDR3 DNA reads as TGTGCCAGCAGTATGTCCTACGAGCAGTACTTC. Protein product: CASSMSYEQYF. The full variable domain, with the rest looked up from reference TRBV2 and TRBJ2-7, is EPEVTQTPSHQVTQMGQEVILRCVPISNHLYFYWYRQILGQKVEFLVSFYNNEISEKSEIFDDQFSVERPDGSNFTLKIRSTKLEDSAMYFCASSMSYEQYFGPGTRLTVT.

The chain has TRBV2 and TRBJ1-5; D is unclear. Germline CDR1 reads SNHLY; CDR2 reads FYNNEI. The CDR3 consists of 14 residues. The V end was cut by 7 bases, the J end by 4 bases, with 14 bases between. This CDR3 reads CASNPYNRNQPQHF. The CDR3 nucleotides are TGTGCCAGCAACCCGTACAATAGGAATCAGCCCCAGCATTTT.

The rearrangement joins TRBV5-1 to TRBJ2-2, with D uncertain. V gave up 1 base and J gave up 6 bases, with 7 bases separating them. The germline CDR1 and CDR2 sequences are SGHRS and YFSETQ. The CDR3 sequence is 13 residues long. CDR3 nucleotide sequence: TGCGCCAGCAGCTTGATACGGTCCGGGGAGCTGTTTTTT. It specifies CASSLIRSGELFF.

The rearrangement links TRBV20-1 to TRBJ1-1; no definite D call. The CDR3 is 11 residues long. Germline CDR1 is DFQATT and CDR2 is SNEGSKA (reference sequence). The CDR3 nucleotides are TGCAGGGTATCTCAGAACACTGAAGCTTTCTTT. It specifies CRVSQNTEAFF.